These T cell receptor beta chains were read from a single sample in a study of cytomegalovirus exposure and HLA in healthy donors. Using immunoSEQ multiplex PCR, the repertoire was profiled, and TCRdb retains in-frame clones only, with some absent. In the table there are more than 100,000 clones, 78% of which are singletons. Sequencing was carried out using PBMCs. Receptor source: a woman younger than 35 in good health and CMV-seronegative. Both conserved end residues are part of each CDR3. The D gene is left open where the match is weak. Size is omitted from some rows. Given values are once, few, many or a class for expanded clones.

J: TRBJ1-3
size: .
V: TRBV27
D: .
CDR3: CASSPGVEGNTIYF
DNA: TGTGCCAGCAGTCCCGGGGTAGAAGGAAACACCATATATTTT

J: TRBJ2-1
size: .
V: TRBV7-6
D: .
CDR3: CASSPTLGQQFF
DNA: TGTGCCAGCAGCCCTACTCTGGGGCAGCAGTTCTTC

J: TRBJ1-1
size: few
V: TRBV20-1
D: .
CDR3: CSAVADEAFF
DNA: TGCAGTGCTGTCGCAGATGAAGCTTTCTTT

J: TRBJ2-2
size: .
V: TRBV5-6
D: TRBD2
CDR3: CASSRLAGAGELFF
DNA: TGTGCCAGCAGCCGACTAGCGGGAGCCGGGGAGCTGTTTTTT

J: TRBJ2-5
size: .
V: TRBV30
D: .
CDR3: CAWSVQSRETQYF
DNA: TGTGCCTGGAGTGTACAGAGTCGAGAGACCCAGTACTTC

J: TRBJ1-3
size: .
V: TRBV19
D: .
CDR3: CASSLQDSGNTIYF
DNA: TGTGCCAGTAGCCTACAGGACTCTGGAAACACCATATATTTT

J: TRBJ2-3
size: .
V: TRBV19
D: .
CDR3: CASTQSSVTDTQYF
DNA: TGTGCCAGTACCCAATCTTCGGTCACAGATACGCAGTATTTT

J: TRBJ2-1
size: .
V: TRBV7-9
D: TRBD2
CDR3: CASSPGLAGENEQFF
DNA: TGTGCCAGCAGCCCGGGACTAGCGGGAGAGAATGAGCAGTTCTTC

J: TRBJ2-7
size: .
V: TRBV4-2
D: TRBD2
CDR3: CASSQVGVAGLSYEQYF
DNA: TGTGCCAGCAGCCAAGTAGGGGTAGCGGGACTGTCCTACGAGCAGTACTTC

J: TRBJ2-5
size: .
V: TRBV30
D: TRBD1
CDR3: CAWRDRGRETQYF
DNA: TGTGCCTGGAGGGACAGGGGAAGGGAGACCCAGTACTTC

J: TRBJ2-7
size: .
V: TRBV27
D: .
CDR3: CASKVAGLSYEQYF
DNA: TGTGCCAGCAAGGTCGCAGGCCTCTCCTACGAGCAGTACTTC

J: TRBJ1-2
size: .
V: TRBV19
D: .
CDR3: CASSEGYGYTF
DNA: TGTGCCAGTAGTGAGGGCTATGGCTACACCTTC

J: TRBJ2-7
size: .
V: TRBV14
D: .
CDR3: CASSHAYEQYF
DNA: TGTGCCAGCAGCCACGCCTACGAGCAGTACTTC

J: TRBJ2-1
size: .
V: TRBV6-6
D: .
CDR3: CASSYSRDYRDEQFF
DNA: TGTGCCAGCAGTTACTCGAGGGACTACAGGGATGAGCAGTTCTTC

J: TRBJ1-2
size: .
V: TRBV6-1
D: .
CDR3: CASSARDGYTF
DNA: TGTGCCAGCAGTGCCAGGGATGGCTACACCTTC

J: TRBJ2-3
size: .
V: TRBV6-1
D: TRBD2
CDR3: CASSGPGLADTQYF
DNA: TGTGCCAGCAGTGGGCCGGGACTAGCAGATACGCAGTATTTT

J: TRBJ2-3
size: .
V: TRBV7-8
D: .
CDR3: CASSLTLVADTQYF
DNA: TGTGCCAGCAGCTTAACCCTAGTAGCAGATACGCAGTATTTT

J: TRBJ1-1
size: .
V: TRBV29-1
D: .
CDR3: CSALIRQGEAFF
DNA: TGCAGCGCTTTGATCAGGCAAGGTGAAGCTTTCTTT

J: TRBJ2-5
size: once
V: TRBV5-1
D: TRBD1
CDR3: CASSPGTGAQETQYF
DNA: TGCGCCAGCAGCCCTGGGACAGGAGCCCAAGAGACCCAGTACTTC

J: TRBJ2-1
size: .
V: TRBV5-1
D: TRBD2
CDR3: CASSLEGGRAFNNEQFF
DNA: TGCGCCAGCAGCTTGGAAGGCGGGAGGGCCTTCAACAATGAGCAGTTCTTC

J: TRBJ1-1
size: .
V: TRBV14
D: .
CDR3: CASSQLTAGSPEAFF
DNA: TGTGCCAGCAGCCAATTGACAGCCGGGTCTCCTGAAGCTTTCTTT

J: TRBJ1-5
size: .
V: TRBV6-1
D: .
CDR3: CASSEAGLSNQPQHF
DNA: TGTGCCAGCAGTGAAGCGGGACTTAGCAATCAGCCCCAGCATTTT

J: TRBJ2-3
size: .
V: TRBV10-2
D: TRBD2
CDR3: CASSERVLAGEDTQYF
DNA: TGCGCCAGCAGTGAGCGCGTACTAGCGGGAGAAGATACGCAGTATTTT

J: TRBJ1-2
size: .
V: TRBV9
D: .
CDR3: CASSATFGGDYGYTF
DNA: TGTGCCAGCAGCGCCACCTTTGGAGGGGACTATGGCTACACCTTC

J: TRBJ2-1
size: .
V: TRBV9
D: .
CDR3: CASSAQDVGQPKGNEQFF
DNA: TGTGCCAGCAGCGCGCAAGACGTCGGACAACCCAAGGGCAATGAGCAGTTCTTC

J: TRBJ2-7
size: .
V: TRBV5-4
D: TRBD2
CDR3: CASSLSSGWGGSYEQYF
DNA: TGTGCCAGCAGCCTATCTAGCGGGTGGGGTGGGTCCTACGAGCAGTACTTC

J: TRBJ2-3
size: .
V: TRBV27
D: TRBD1
CDR3: CASIRTGSPYSTDTQYF
DNA: TGTGCCAGCATAAGGACAGGGTCCCCCTATAGCACAGATACGCAGTATTTT

J: TRBJ2-3
size: many
V: TRBV7-8
D: .
CDR3: CASSYSLAADTQYF
DNA: TGTGCCAGCAGTTACTCACTGGCGGCAGATACGCAGTATTTT

J: TRBJ2-1
size: .
V: TRBV9
D: .
CDR3: CASSQGHGSSYNEQFF
DNA: TGTGCCAGCAGCCAGGGGCATGGCAGCTCCTACAATGAGCAGTTCTTC

J: TRBJ2-3
size: .
V: TRBV2
D: .
CDR3: CASSDGQRAGTDTQYF
DNA: TGTGCCAGCAGTGACGGCCAGCGGGCCGGCACAGATACGCAGTATTTT

J: TRBJ2-7
size: .
V: TRBV2
D: TRBD1
CDR3: CASRALTGFYEQYF
DNA: TGTGCCAGCAGGGCCTTGACAGGGTTCTACGAGCAGTACTTC

J: TRBJ2-1
size: .
V: TRBV5-4
D: .
CDR3: CASRRDRGSSEKQFF
DNA: TGTGCCAGCAGGCGGGACCGAGGCTCGAGTGAGAAGCAGTTCTTC